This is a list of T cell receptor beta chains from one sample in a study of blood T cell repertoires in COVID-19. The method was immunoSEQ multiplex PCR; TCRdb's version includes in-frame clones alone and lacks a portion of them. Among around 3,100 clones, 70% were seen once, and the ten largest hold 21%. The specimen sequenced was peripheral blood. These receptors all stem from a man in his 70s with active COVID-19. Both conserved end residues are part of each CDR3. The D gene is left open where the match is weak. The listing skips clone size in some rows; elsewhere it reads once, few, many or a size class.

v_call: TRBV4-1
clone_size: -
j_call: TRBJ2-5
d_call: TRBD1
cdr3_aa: CASSHRRGQGETQYF
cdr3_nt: TGCGCCAGCAGCCACCGAAGGGGACAGGGAGAGACCCAGTACTTC

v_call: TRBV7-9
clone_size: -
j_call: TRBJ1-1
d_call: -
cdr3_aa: CASSQPTGGAFF
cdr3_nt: TGTGCCAGCAGCCAACCAACGGGGGGAGCTTTCTTT

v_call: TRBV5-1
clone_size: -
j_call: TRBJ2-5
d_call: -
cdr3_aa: CASRLAEFQETQYF
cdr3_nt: TGCGCCAGCCGATTAGCGGAATTTCAAGAGACCCAGTACTTC

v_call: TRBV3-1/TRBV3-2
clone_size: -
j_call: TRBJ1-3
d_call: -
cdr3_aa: CASSPRGSGNTIYF
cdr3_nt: TGTGCCAGCAGCCCTAGGGGCTCTGGAAACACCATATATTTT

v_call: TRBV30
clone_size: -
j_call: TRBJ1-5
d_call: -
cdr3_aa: CAWSVGGRQPQHF
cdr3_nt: TGTGCCTGGAGTGTAGGAGGGAGACAGCCCCAGCATTTT

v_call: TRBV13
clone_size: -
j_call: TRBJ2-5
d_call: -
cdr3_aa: CASSIQGEETQYF
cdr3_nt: TGTGCCAGCAGCATACAGGGAGAAGAGACCCAGTACTTC

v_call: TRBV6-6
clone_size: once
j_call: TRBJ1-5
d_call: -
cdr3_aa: CASSRGSNQPQHF
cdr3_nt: TGTGCCAGCAGCAGGGGTAGCAATCAGCCCCAGCATTTT

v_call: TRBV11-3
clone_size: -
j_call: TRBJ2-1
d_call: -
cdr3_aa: CASSLVGGWDEQFF
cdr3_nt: TGTGCCAGCAGCTTAGTGGGAGGCTGGGATGAGCAGTTCTTC

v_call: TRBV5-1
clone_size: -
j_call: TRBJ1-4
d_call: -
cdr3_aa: CASSSGQRGEKLFF
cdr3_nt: TGCGCCAGCAGCTCCGGACAGAGGGGTGAAAAACTGTTTTTT

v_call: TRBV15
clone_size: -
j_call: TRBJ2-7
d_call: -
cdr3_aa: CATSRDEGASYEQYF
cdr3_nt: TGTGCCACCAGCAGAGATGAAGGGGCTTCCTACGAGCAGTACTTC

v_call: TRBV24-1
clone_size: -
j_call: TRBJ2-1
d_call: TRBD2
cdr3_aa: CATSEAGGVRNEQFF
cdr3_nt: TGTGCCACCAGTGAGGCGGGAGGAGTTCGCAATGAGCAGTTCTTC

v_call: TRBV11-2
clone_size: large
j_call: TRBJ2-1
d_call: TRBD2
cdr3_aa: CAGPHCGSGYNEQFF
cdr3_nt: TGTGCCGGACCTCATTGCGGGAGTGGGTACAATGAGCAGTTCTTC

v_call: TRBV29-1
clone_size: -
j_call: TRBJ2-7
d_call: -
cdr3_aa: CSVARVREQYF
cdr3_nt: TGCAGCGTTGCGCGGGTCCGCGAGCAGTACTTC

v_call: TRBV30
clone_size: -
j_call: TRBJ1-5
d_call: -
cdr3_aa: CAWSAAVVIGGQPQHF
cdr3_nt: TGTGCCTGGAGTGCCGCAGTTGTCATCGGCGGTCAGCCCCAGCATTTT

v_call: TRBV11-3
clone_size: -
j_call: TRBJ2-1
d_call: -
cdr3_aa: CASSLRDSQYNEQFF
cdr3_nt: TGTGCCAGCAGCCTTCGGGACTCCCAATACAATGAGCAGTTCTTC

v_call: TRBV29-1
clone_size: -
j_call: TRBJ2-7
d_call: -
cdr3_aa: CSVEPDNSYEQYF
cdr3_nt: TGCAGCGTTGAACCGGACAACTCCTACGAGCAGTACTTC

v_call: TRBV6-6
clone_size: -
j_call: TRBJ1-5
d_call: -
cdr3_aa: CASMGALPQHF
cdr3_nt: TGTGCCAGCATGGGGGCTCTGCCCCAGCATTTT

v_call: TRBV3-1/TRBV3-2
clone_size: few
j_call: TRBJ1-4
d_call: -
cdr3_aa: CASSPQLRGFNEKLFF
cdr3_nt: TGTGCCAGCAGCCCCCAGTTAAGGGGCTTTAATGAAAAACTGTTTTTT

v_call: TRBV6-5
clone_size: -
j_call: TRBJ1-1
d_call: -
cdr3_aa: CASSYAGEAFF
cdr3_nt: TGTGCCAGCAGCTACGCAGGTGAAGCTTTCTTT

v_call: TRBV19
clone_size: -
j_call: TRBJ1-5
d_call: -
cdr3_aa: CASSIDARGAALGQPQHF
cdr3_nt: TGTGCCAGTAGTATAGATGCACGCGGGGCGGCCCTAGGTCAGCCCCAGCATTTT

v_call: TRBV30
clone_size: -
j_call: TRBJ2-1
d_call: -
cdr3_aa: CAWSGSRGSWGQFF
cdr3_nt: TGTGCCTGGAGTGGTTCTAGAGGGAGCTGGGGGCAGTTCTTC

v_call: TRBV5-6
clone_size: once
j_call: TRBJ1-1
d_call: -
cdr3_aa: CASRFLGPATNTEAFF
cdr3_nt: TGTGCCAGCAGGTTCCTAGGCCCAGCCACGAACACTGAAGCTTTCTTT

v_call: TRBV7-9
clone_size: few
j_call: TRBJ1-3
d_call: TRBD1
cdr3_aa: CASSLAGQGDTIYF
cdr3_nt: TGTGCCAGCAGCTTAGCGGGACAGGGAGACACCATATATTTT

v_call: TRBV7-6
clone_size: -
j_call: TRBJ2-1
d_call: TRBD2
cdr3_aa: CASSFSGAGDNEQFF
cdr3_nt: TGTGCCAGCAGCTTCAGCGGGGCGGGGGACAATGAGCAGTTCTTC

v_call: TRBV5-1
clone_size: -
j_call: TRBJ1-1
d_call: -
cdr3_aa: CASSLTGTSNTEAFF
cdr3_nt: TGCGCCAGCAGTCTTACCGGGACATCGAACACTGAAGCTTTCTTT

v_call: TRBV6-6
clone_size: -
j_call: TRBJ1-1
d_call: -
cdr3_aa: CASSYSQGTEAFF
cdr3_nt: TGTGCCAGCAGTTACTCCCAGGGCACTGAAGCTTTCTTT

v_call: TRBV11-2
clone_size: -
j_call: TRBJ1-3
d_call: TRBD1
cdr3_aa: CASSPRQGSRSGNTIYF
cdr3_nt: TGTGCCAGCAGCCCCCGACAGGGAAGTCGCTCTGGAAACACCATATATTTT

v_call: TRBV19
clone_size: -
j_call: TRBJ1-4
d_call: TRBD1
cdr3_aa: CASSTQTGVGEKLFF
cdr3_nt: TGTGCCAGTAGTACCCAGACAGGGGTAGGTGAAAAACTGTTTTTT

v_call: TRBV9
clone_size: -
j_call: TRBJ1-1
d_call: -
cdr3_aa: CASSVGGTEAFF
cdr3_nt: TGTGCCAGCAGCGTAGGCGGCACTGAAGCTTTCTTT

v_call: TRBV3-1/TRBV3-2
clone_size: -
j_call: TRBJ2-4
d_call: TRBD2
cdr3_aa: CASSGRGGPAKNIQYF
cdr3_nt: TGTGCCAGCAGCGGACGGGGGGGCCCTGCCAAAAACATTCAGTACTTC

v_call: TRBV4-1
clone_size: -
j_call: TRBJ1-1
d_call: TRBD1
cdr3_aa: CASSRERDRLNTEAFF
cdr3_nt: TGCGCCAGCAGCCGAGAAAGGGACAGGCTAAACACTGAAGCTTTCTTT

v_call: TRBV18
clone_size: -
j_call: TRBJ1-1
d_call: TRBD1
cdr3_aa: CASSPGQTGGPEAFF
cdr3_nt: TGTGCCAGCTCACCGGGCCAGACAGGGGGCCCTGAAGCTTTCTTT

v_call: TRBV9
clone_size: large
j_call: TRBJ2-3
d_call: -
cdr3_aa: CASSPSDTQYF
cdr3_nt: TGTGCCAGCAGCCCCTCAGATACGCAGTATTTT

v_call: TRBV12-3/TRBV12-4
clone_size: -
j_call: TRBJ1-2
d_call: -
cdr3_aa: CASLIGGYGYTF
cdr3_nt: TGTGCCAGTTTGATAGGCGGTTACGGCTACACCTTC

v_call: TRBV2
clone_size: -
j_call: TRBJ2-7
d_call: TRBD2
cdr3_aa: CASSGGSLSYEQYF
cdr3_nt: TGTGCCAGCAGCGGGGGGTCCCTCTCCTACGAGCAGTACTTC